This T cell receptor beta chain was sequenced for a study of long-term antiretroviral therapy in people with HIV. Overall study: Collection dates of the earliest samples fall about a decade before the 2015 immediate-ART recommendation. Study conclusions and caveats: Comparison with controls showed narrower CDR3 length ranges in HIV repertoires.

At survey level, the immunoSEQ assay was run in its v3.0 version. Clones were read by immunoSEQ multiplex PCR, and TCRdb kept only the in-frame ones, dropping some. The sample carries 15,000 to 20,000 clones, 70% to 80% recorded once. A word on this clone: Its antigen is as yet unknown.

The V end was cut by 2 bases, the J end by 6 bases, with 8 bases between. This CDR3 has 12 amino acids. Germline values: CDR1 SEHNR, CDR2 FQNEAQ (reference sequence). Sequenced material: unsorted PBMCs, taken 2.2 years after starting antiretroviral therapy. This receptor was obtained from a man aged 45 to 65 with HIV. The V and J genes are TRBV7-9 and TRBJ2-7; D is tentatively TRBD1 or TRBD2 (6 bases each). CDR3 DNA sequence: TGTGCCAGCAGCTTAAGGGGGGCCGAGCAGTACTTC. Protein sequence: CASSLRGAEQYF. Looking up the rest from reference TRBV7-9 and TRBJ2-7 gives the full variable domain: DTGVSQNPRHKITKRGQNVTFRCDPISEHNRLYWYRQTLGQGPEFLTYFQNEAQLEKSRLLSDRFSAERPKGSFSTLEIQRTEQGDSAMYLCASSLRGAEQYFGPGTRLTVT.